The sequence of this T cell receptor (beta chain) was determined in a study of a mutant IDH1 vaccine in newly diagnosed glioma. The V gene's germline CDR1 is MDHEN and CDR2 SYDVKM. The CDR3 length is 15 residues. The ends were cut back, 7 bases at V and 2 bases at J, with 16 bases in the middle. The method was immunoSEQ multiplex PCR; TCRdb's version includes in-frame clones alone and lacks a portion of them. This sample has about 98,000 clones; around 90% occur once, and the top ten carry roughly 0.58%. The time point denotes: baseline, week 1 (first vaccination visit). Treatment in this sample: pre-vaccination baseline after standard-of-care therapy.

This sample comprised PBMCs, obtained from a glioma patient treated with radiotherapy, temozolomide or both. The V gene is TRBV28, the J gene TRBJ2-3, with D maybe TRBD2 (7 bases). The clonotype was recovered from a woman aged 50 to 60 with glioma. This CDR3 reads CASKVGGPITDTQYF. The CDR3 DNA sequence: TGTGCCAGCAAGGTCGGGGGGCCCATCACAGATACGCAGTATTTT.